In this sample, the clone carrying this T cell receptor (beta chain) turned up once. Sequencing used immunoSEQ multiplex PCR; TCRdb keeps in-frame clones, though not all of them. The profile shows around 30,000 clones, roughly 93% of them singletons. The CDR3 covers 14 residues. Germline V gene data show CDR1 as MGHRA and CDR2 as YSYEKL. Trimming removed 0 bases from V and 3 bases from J, with 9 bases in between. As for time point: new active TB diagnosis, blood taken before or within 7 days of starting treatment. This specimen belongs to a study of T cells in tuberculosis. Specimen: PBMCs, collected at tuberculosis diagnosis. This chain connects TRBV4-1 to TRBJ2-7, with D uncertain. The receptor's source is an adult with tuberculosis. The CDR3 DNA follows: TGCGCCAGCAGCCAAGAACGGCTAGTCTACGAGCAGTACTTC. It encodes CASSQERLVYEQYF.